A selection of T cell receptor beta chains follows, all from one sample in a study of T cell repertoires in cytomegalovirus infection. In TCRdb, the reads were re-called with MiXCR into one record per CDR3 protein. This table has 350,000 to 500,000 distinct CDR3 sequences, under 40% appearing once. Source material: PBMCs. These receptors all come from a human donor in good health (CMV status not recorded). Some clones in this sample may be carry-over from other donors' samples. The CDR3 runs from the conserved cysteine through the conserved F or W. The D gene is left open where the match is weak. Only some rows state a clone size, as once, few, many or a class for expanded clones.

clone size: NA
J gene: TRBJ1-2
D gene: NA
V gene: TRBV24-1
CDR3 protein: CATSDGDGYTF
CDR3 DNA: TGTGCCACCAGTGATGGGGATGGCTACACCTTC

clone size: NA
J gene: TRBJ1-3
D gene: NA
V gene: TRBV5-3
CDR3 protein: CASSPGSSGNTLYF
CDR3 DNA: TGTGCCAGCAGTCCGGGCAGCTCTGGAAACACCTTATATTTT

clone size: few
J gene: TRBJ2-3
D gene: NA
V gene: TRBV7-2
CDR3 protein: CASSLAVGSLPFVKTDTQYF
CDR3 DNA: TGTGCCAGCAGCTTGGCGGTAGGATCCTTACCCTTCGTAAAGACAGATACGCAGTATTTT

clone size: NA
J gene: TRBJ1-2
D gene: NA
V gene: TRBV5-1
CDR3 protein: CASSAGGADYGYTF
CDR3 DNA: TGCGCCAGCAGCGCGGGTGGGGCGGACTATGGCTACACCTTC

clone size: NA
J gene: TRBJ1-2
D gene: NA
V gene: TRBV20-1
CDR3 protein: CSARTGGPLFYGYTF
CDR3 DNA: TGCAGTGCTAGAACCGGGGGTCCTCTTTTCTATGGCTACACCTTC

clone size: NA
J gene: TRBJ2-1
D gene: NA
V gene: TRBV6-8
CDR3 protein: CASSYRLVSEQFF
CDR3 DNA: TGTGCCAGCAGTTATAGGCTAGTTAGTGAGCAGTTCTTC

clone size: few
J gene: TRBJ2-5
D gene: NA
V gene: TRBV7-2
CDR3 protein: CASSLQLKETQYF
CDR3 DNA: TGTGCCAGCAGCTTACAACTAAAAGAGACCCAGTACTTC

clone size: NA
J gene: TRBJ1-6
D gene: NA
V gene: TRBV19
CDR3 protein: CASSLLSEGTYNSPLHF
CDR3 DNA: TGTGCCAGTAGTCTTCTCAGTGAGGGGACGTATAATTCACCCCTCCACTTT

clone size: NA
J gene: TRBJ2-7
D gene: NA
V gene: TRBV20-1
CDR3 protein: CSARAGSYEQYF
CDR3 DNA: TGCAGTGCTAGGGCAGGGAGCTACGAGCAGTACTTC

clone size: NA
J gene: TRBJ2-1
D gene: TRBD2
V gene: TRBV7-9
CDR3 protein: CASSSPGGGVIYNEQFF
CDR3 DNA: TGTGCCAGCAGCTCCCCCGGGGGGGGCGTGATCTACAATGAGCAGTTCTTC

clone size: many
J gene: TRBJ1-5
D gene: NA
V gene: TRBV7-2
CDR3 protein: CASSLRDPDQPQHF
CDR3 DNA: TGTGCCAGCAGCTTGCGGGACCCTGATCAGCCCCAGCATTTT

clone size: NA
J gene: TRBJ1-5
D gene: TRBD1
V gene: TRBV27
CDR3 protein: CASRSGTGLEGQPQHF
CDR3 DNA: TGTGCCAGCAGGTCCGGGACAGGTCTAGAGGGCCAGCCCCAGCATTTT

clone size: NA
J gene: TRBJ2-3
D gene: NA
V gene: TRBV24-1
CDR3 protein: CATSDPRVREASTDTQYF
CDR3 DNA: TGTGCCACCAGTGACCCCCGAGTCAGAGAAGCTAGCACAGATACGCAGTATTTT

clone size: many
J gene: TRBJ2-1
D gene: TRBD2
V gene: TRBV7-3
CDR3 protein: CASSLPGIAGRCNEQFF
CDR3 DNA: TGTGCCAGCAGCTTACCCGGAATAGCGGGGCGTTGCAATGAGCAGTTCTTC

clone size: many
J gene: TRBJ1-5
D gene: NA
V gene: TRBV7-2
CDR3 protein: CASSTSGRQPQHF
CDR3 DNA: TGTGCCAGCAGCACCTCAGGGCGCCAGCCCCAGCATTTT

clone size: many
J gene: TRBJ2-3
D gene: NA
V gene: TRBV7-2
CDR3 protein: CASSFSLSTDTQYF
CDR3 DNA: TGTGCCAGCAGCTTCAGTTTGAGCACAGATACGCAGTATTTT

clone size: once
J gene: TRBJ2-5
D gene: TRBD1
V gene: TRBV20-1
CDR3 protein: CSARDLGQGRETQYF
CDR3 DNA: TGCAGTGCTAGAGATCTAGGACAGGGGAGAGAGACCCAGTACTTC

clone size: once
J gene: TRBJ2-1
D gene: NA
V gene: TRBV2
CDR3 protein: CASSEDSDYNEQFF
CDR3 DNA: TGTGCCAGCAGTGAGGATAGCGACTACAATGAGCAGTTCTTC

clone size: few
J gene: TRBJ2-5
D gene: NA
V gene: TRBV14
CDR3 protein: CASSLKTGALETQYF
CDR3 DNA: TGTGCCAGCAGCCTCAAGACTGGAGCCCTGGAGACCCAGTACTTC

clone size: NA
J gene: TRBJ1-5
D gene: NA
V gene: TRBV15
CDR3 protein: CATSSRHLVSNQPQHF
CDR3 DNA: TGTGCCACCAGCAGCCGACACCTCGTTAGCAATCAGCCCCAGCATTTT

clone size: NA
J gene: TRBJ1-1
D gene: NA
V gene: TRBV20-1
CDR3 protein: CSAKGTGRLMNTEAFF
CDR3 DNA: TGCAGTGCTAAGGGAACAGGGCGATTGATGAACACTGAAGCTTTCTTT

clone size: NA
J gene: TRBJ2-1
D gene: TRBD1
V gene: TRBV5-5
CDR3 protein: CASSLDPGGGEQFF
CDR3 DNA: TGTGCCAGCAGCTTGGACCCAGGGGGCGGTGAGCAGTTCTTC

clone size: few
J gene: TRBJ2-3
D gene: TRBD2
V gene: TRBV6-5
CDR3 protein: CASSIGASGGADTQYF
CDR3 DNA: TGTGCCAGCAGTATCGGGGCTAGCGGGGGGGCAGATACGCAGTATTTT

clone size: many
J gene: TRBJ1-1
D gene: TRBD1
V gene: TRBV10-2
CDR3 protein: CASSMNRGTEAFF
CDR3 DNA: TGCGCCAGCAGTATGAACAGGGGTACTGAAGCTTTCTTT

clone size: NA
J gene: TRBJ1-4
D gene: NA
V gene: TRBV6-1
CDR3 protein: CASSSEPPSGKLFF
CDR3 DNA: TGTGCCAGCAGTTCGGAGCCCCCCTCGGGAAAACTGTTTTTT

clone size: NA
J gene: TRBJ2-3
D gene: NA
V gene: TRBV24-1
CDR3 protein: CATSDFPDTQYF
CDR3 DNA: TGTGCCACCAGTGATTTTCCTGATACGCAGTATTTT

clone size: NA
J gene: TRBJ2-3
D gene: NA
V gene: TRBV5-6
CDR3 protein: CASRRGRPDTQYF
CDR3 DNA: TGTGCCAGCAGACGGGGGAGGCCAGATACGCAGTATTTT

clone size: NA
J gene: TRBJ1-5
D gene: NA
V gene: TRBV19
CDR3 protein: CASSKDGDQPQHF
CDR3 DNA: TGTGCCAGTAGTAAGGACGGGGACCAGCCCCAGCATTTT

clone size: many
J gene: TRBJ2-1
D gene: NA
V gene: TRBV6-6
CDR3 protein: CASRMFSYNEQFF
CDR3 DNA: TGTGCCAGCCGCATGTTCTCCTACAATGAGCAGTTCTTC

clone size: many
J gene: TRBJ2-1
D gene: NA
V gene: TRBV11-2
CDR3 protein: CASSLDRGTYNEQFF
CDR3 DNA: TGTGCCAGCAGCTTAGACAGGGGTACCTACAATGAGCAGTTCTTC

clone size: many
J gene: TRBJ1-1
D gene: NA
V gene: TRBV19
CDR3 protein: CASSEWGMNTEAFF
CDR3 DNA: TGTGCCAGTAGCGAGTGGGGTATGAACACTGAAGCTTTCTTT

clone size: many
J gene: TRBJ1-5
D gene: TRBD1
V gene: TRBV28
CDR3 protein: CASSGGLSNQPQHF
CDR3 DNA: TGTGCCTCCTCAGGGGGCTTAAGCAATCAGCCCCAGCATTTT

clone size: NA
J gene: TRBJ1-1
D gene: NA
V gene: TRBV19
CDR3 protein: CASSIPGARTEAFF
CDR3 DNA: TGTGCCAGTAGTATACCGGGGGCAAGGACTGAAGCTTTCTTT

clone size: few
J gene: TRBJ1-5
D gene: NA
V gene: TRBV12-3/TRBV12-4
CDR3 protein: CASSLDPYSNQPQHF
CDR3 DNA: TGTGCCAGCAGTTTAGATCCATATAGCAATCAGCCCCAGCATTTT

clone size: NA
J gene: TRBJ2-1
D gene: NA
V gene: TRBV2
CDR3 protein: CASSVTNLQFF
CDR3 DNA: TGTGCCAGCAGTGTGACTAACCTGCAGTTCTTC

clone size: NA
J gene: TRBJ1-1
D gene: NA
V gene: TRBV12-3/TRBV12-4
CDR3 protein: CASSFGTDYEAFF
CDR3 DNA: TGTGCCAGCAGTTTTGGAACAGACTATGAAGCTTTCTTT

clone size: few
J gene: TRBJ1-2
D gene: TRBD1
V gene: TRBV28
CDR3 protein: CASSYKGARGYGYTF
CDR3 DNA: TGTGCCAGCAGCTATAAGGGGGCGCGAGGCTATGGCTACACCTTC

clone size: many
J gene: TRBJ2-5
D gene: TRBD1
V gene: TRBV7-8
CDR3 protein: CASSLDGTGQETQYF
CDR3 DNA: TGTGCCAGCAGCTTAGACGGGACAGGCCAAGAGACCCAGTACTTC

clone size: many
J gene: TRBJ1-1
D gene: NA
V gene: TRBV7-8
CDR3 protein: CASSLAVDSLAGQNTEAFF
CDR3 DNA: TGTGCCAGCAGCTTAGCAGTGGACAGTCTCGCGGGGCAAAACACTGAAGCTTTCTTT

clone size: NA
J gene: TRBJ2-7
D gene: NA
V gene: TRBV6-1
CDR3 protein: CAISGWRAAERNF
CDR3 DNA: TGTGCCATAAGTGGATGGAGGGCCGCTGAGAGGAACTTC

clone size: NA
J gene: TRBJ1-4
D gene: NA
V gene: TRBV11-2
CDR3 protein: CASSPQTGTNEKLFF
CDR3 DNA: TGTGCCAGCAGCCCACAGACGGGAACTAATGAAAAACTGTTTTTT

clone size: NA
J gene: TRBJ1-4
D gene: NA
V gene: TRBV7-9
CDR3 protein: CASSEGGAGIEKLFF
CDR3 DNA: TGTGCCAGCAGCGAAGGGGGGGCTGGGATTGAAAAACTGTTTTTT

clone size: NA
J gene: TRBJ2-1
D gene: TRBD1
V gene: TRBV18
CDR3 protein: CASSPGQGLKRNYNEQFF
CDR3 DNA: TGTGCCAGCTCACCGGGACAGGGGCTTAAGCGAAACTACAATGAGCAGTTCTTC

clone size: few
J gene: TRBJ1-1
D gene: NA
V gene: TRBV27
CDR3 protein: CASSDISNTEAFF
CDR3 DNA: TGTGCCAGCAGTGACATCTCGAACACTGAAGCTTTCTTT

clone size: NA
J gene: TRBJ2-1
D gene: NA
V gene: TRBV4-3
CDR3 protein: CASSQLKGGRTFF
CDR3 DNA: TGCGCCAGCAGCCAGCTAAAGGGGGGGAGGACGTTCTTC

clone size: many
J gene: TRBJ2-2
D gene: TRBD1
V gene: TRBV7-2
CDR3 protein: CASSLAPGQVNTGELFF
CDR3 DNA: TGTGCCAGCAGCTTAGCACCGGGACAGGTGAACACCGGGGAGCTGTTTTTT

clone size: few
J gene: TRBJ2-5
D gene: NA
V gene: TRBV5-1
CDR3 protein: CASSTDVAPQETQYF
CDR3 DNA: TGCGCCAGCAGCACGGACGTGGCCCCCCAAGAGACCCAGTACTTC

clone size: NA
J gene: TRBJ2-3
D gene: NA
V gene: TRBV24-1
CDR3 protein: CATRDSATDTQYF
CDR3 DNA: TGTGCCACCAGGGACAGCGCCACAGATACGCAGTATTTT

clone size: NA
J gene: TRBJ1-5
D gene: NA
V gene: TRBV6-2/TRBV6-3
CDR3 protein: CASTTGRYSNQPQHF
CDR3 DNA: TGTGCCAGCACCACCGGACGGTATAGCAATCAGCCCCAGCATTTT

clone size: few
J gene: TRBJ1-2
D gene: NA
V gene: TRBV7-2
CDR3 protein: CASIQGIGYTF
CDR3 DNA: TGTGCCAGCATCCAGGGGATTGGCTACACCTTC

clone size: NA
J gene: TRBJ2-7
D gene: NA
V gene: TRBV12-3/TRBV12-4
CDR3 protein: CASSPSGRPSYEQYF
CDR3 DNA: TGTGCCAGCAGTCCCTCGGGTAGACCCTCCTACGAGCAGTACTTC